Reported below is one TCR beta chain. Original handling: Cell counts per sample came from amplifying reference gene primers. The protocol was immunoSEQ multiplex PCR, while the TCRdb copy is restricted to in-frame clones and leaves out a portion. V and J calls and clone size come straight from that table; D and trimming were deduced from the DNA. Of 90,000 to 120,000 clones detected, approximately 88% appear once; the ten largest clones hold 6.8%. These data originate in a study of blood T cell repertoires in COVID-19. Study-wide background: The samples span acute and convalescent COVID-19 from the United States, Italy and Spain. PBMCs, B-cell-depleted T cells, or T cells were the source of the cDNA or gDNA that made up the material.

The material sequenced was peripheral blood. This TCR was recovered from a man aged 50 to 59 with active or convalescent COVID-19.

The chain's CDR3 is CAWSVLGGALGYTF. The CDR3 DNA is TGTGCCTGGAGTGTACTCGGAGGGGCGCTAGGCTACACCTTC. The rearrangement uses TRBV30 and TRBJ1-2; TRBD1 might be the D (5 bases). The CDR3 covers 14 residues. V shed 0 bases and J shed 8 bases, with 16 bases lying between them. From germline, CDR1 is GTSNPN and CDR2 SVGIG (reference sequence).